This TCR beta chain is from a study of blood T cell repertoires in COVID-19. Background on the study: Acute and convalescent COVID-19 specimens originated in the United States, Italy and Spain. T cells, B-cell-depleted T cells, or PBMCs provided the cDNA or gDNA that served as material.

The CDR3 contains 17 residues. V lost 6 bases and J lost 7; bases outside the gene matches: 13. Germline values: CDR1 PRHDT, CDR2 FYEKMQ (reference sequence). The authors' processing: Using reference gene primer amplification, nucleated cell counts were estimated. Clones were read by immunoSEQ multiplex PCR, and TCRdb kept only the in-frame ones, dropping some. V, J and clone size are taken as reported in that table, and D and trimming were inferred from the DNA itself. Here the sample spans 110,000 to 150,000 clones, around 87% being singletons. This clonotype was obtained from a human donor in a cohort sampled during active COVID-19. The sequenced sample consisted of peripheral blood. The chain joins TRBV13 to TRBJ2-4, with 12 bases identical to TRBD1. CDR3 coding DNA: TGTGCCAGCAGTTTTTCGCCGGGACAGGGGGCTAAGAACATTCAGTACTTC. Protein: CASSFSPGQGAKNIQYF. The full variable domain, rest sourced from reference TRBV13 and TRBJ2-4, is AAGVIQSPRHLIKEKRETATLKCYPIPRHDTVYWYQQGPGQDPQFLISFYEKMQSDKGSIPDRFSAQQFSDYHSELNMSSLELGDSALYFCASSFSPGQGAKNIQYFGAGTRLSVL.